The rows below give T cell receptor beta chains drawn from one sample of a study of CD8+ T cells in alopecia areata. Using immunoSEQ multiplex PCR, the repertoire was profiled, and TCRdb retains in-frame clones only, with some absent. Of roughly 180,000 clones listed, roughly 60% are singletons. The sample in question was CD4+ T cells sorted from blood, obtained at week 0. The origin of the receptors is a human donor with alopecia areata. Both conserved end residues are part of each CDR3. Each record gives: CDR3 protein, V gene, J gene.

CDR3: CASSLVPGQGDEKLFF
V: TRBV5-6
J: TRBJ1-4

CDR3: CASSYGTENEKLFF
V: TRBV5-1
J: TRBJ1-4

CDR3: CASIWTSRNEQYF
V: TRBV25-1
J: TRBJ2-7

CDR3: CASSPRINEKLFF
V: TRBV14
J: TRBJ1-4

CDR3: CAWSVIGTSGFHEQFF
V: TRBV30
J: TRBJ2-1

CDR3: CASSGTGYEQYF
V: TRBV7-2
J: TRBJ2-7

CDR3: CSVENRGQNTEAFF
V: TRBV29-1
J: TRBJ1-1

CDR3: CASSLTGIEMTGELFF
V: TRBV6-6
J: TRBJ2-2

CDR3: CASSLTGPENNSPLHF
V: TRBV5-5
J: TRBJ1-6

CDR3: CASSLADTRGYTF
V: TRBV7-9
J: TRBJ1-2

CDR3: CASRPRPWRDPTGAETQYF
V: TRBV23-1
J: TRBJ2-5

CDR3: CAIRELSWDGYTF
V: TRBV10-3
J: TRBJ1-2

CDR3: CASSYRVGTEAFF
V: TRBV6-6
J: TRBJ1-1

CDR3: CALSGGAAQFF
V: TRBV30
J: TRBJ2-1

CDR3: CSVGQGNTEAFF
V: TRBV29-1
J: TRBJ1-1

CDR3: CSGRAGGSGVDTQYF
V: TRBV29-1
J: TRBJ2-3

CDR3: CASSEWGPGGGSQETQYF
V: TRBV25-1
J: TRBJ2-5

CDR3: CASSLTGENIQYF
V: TRBV5-1
J: TRBJ2-4

CDR3: CASSSGQPNEKLFF
V: TRBV5-1
J: TRBJ1-4

CDR3: CASKPGSGYTF
V: TRBV2
J: TRBJ1-2

CDR3: CSVVLGAGKGEQYF
V: TRBV29-1
J: TRBJ2-7

CDR3: CASSRKLARDGSGNEQFF
V: TRBV18
J: TRBJ2-1

CDR3: CASSRLVAGHGDGELFF
V: TRBV5-1
J: TRBJ2-2

CDR3: CSVSVSSGVAFF
V: TRBV29-1
J: TRBJ1-1

CDR3: CASSMTGTTEAFF
V: TRBV4-3
J: TRBJ1-1

CDR3: CASSLRQGQETQYF
V: TRBV5-6
J: TRBJ2-5